Listed below are T cell receptor beta chains from one sample, sequenced in a study of glioma-infiltrating T cells. Via MiXCR, TCRdb re-called the multiplex PCR reads, giving one row per CDR3 protein. The sample yields over 120,000 distinct CDR3 sequences, approximately 39% seen once. Input material: glioma tissue, nonneoplastic brain tissue, or PBMCs (not recorded which). The receptor source for this set is a human donor with low-grade glioma or glioblastoma, undergoing nonglioma brain surgery, or in good health (not recorded which). CDR3s include the opening cysteine and the closing phenylalanine or tryptophan. The order of the fields is CDR3 protein, CDR3 length, J gene, clone size, V gene. Only part of the rows carry a size: once, few, many, or a class if the clone is expanded.

CDR3aa: CASSFGQSYEAFF
len: 13
j_gene: TRBJ1-1
abundance: many
v_gene: TRBV27

CDR3aa: CSATESGYTF
len: 10
j_gene: TRBJ1-2
abundance: few
v_gene: TRBV20-1

CDR3aa: CSARETIWEPQHF
len: 13
j_gene: TRBJ1-5
abundance: NA
v_gene: TRBV20-1

CDR3aa: CASSQVGLLNEQFF
len: 14
j_gene: TRBJ2-1
abundance: NA
v_gene: TRBV4-3

CDR3aa: CASSLGGRSSYNEQFF
len: 16
j_gene: TRBJ2-1
abundance: NA
v_gene: TRBV7-2

CDR3aa: CASSSGQTTDTQYF
len: 14
j_gene: TRBJ2-3
abundance: many
v_gene: TRBV6-2/TRBV6-3

CDR3aa: CASRKFTEPDTQYF
len: 14
j_gene: TRBJ2-3
abundance: few
v_gene: TRBV28

CDR3aa: CSAKGVNYGYTF
len: 12
j_gene: TRBJ1-2
abundance: NA
v_gene: TRBV20-1

CDR3aa: CSASRIGLADTDTQYF
len: 16
j_gene: TRBJ2-3
abundance: NA
v_gene: TRBV20-1

CDR3aa: CASSHWARGTDTQYF
len: 15
j_gene: TRBJ2-3
abundance: many
v_gene: TRBV6-1

CDR3aa: CASSYSSGELSYNEQFF
len: 17
j_gene: TRBJ2-1
abundance: NA
v_gene: TRBV6-5

CDR3aa: CASSYGFKGRNEQFF
len: 15
j_gene: TRBJ2-1
abundance: NA
v_gene: TRBV6-6

CDR3aa: CSASGLARQETQYF
len: 14
j_gene: TRBJ2-5
abundance: few
v_gene: TRBV20-1

CDR3aa: CASSLVAGAYNEQFF
len: 15
j_gene: TRBJ2-1
abundance: NA
v_gene: TRBV7-6

CDR3aa: CASSMGQGALGNEQYF
len: 16
j_gene: TRBJ2-7
abundance: NA
v_gene: TRBV19

CDR3aa: CATSRDRGEGETQYF
len: 15
j_gene: TRBJ2-5
abundance: NA
v_gene: TRBV15

CDR3aa: CASSLFAAETQYF
len: 13
j_gene: TRBJ2-5
abundance: NA
v_gene: TRBV7-9

CDR3aa: CASSYSRVSSYTF
len: 13
j_gene: TRBJ1-2
abundance: few
v_gene: TRBV6-5

CDR3aa: CASRAGLYEQYF
len: 12
j_gene: TRBJ2-7
abundance: NA
v_gene: TRBV28